This T cell receptor beta chain was profiled in a study of graft-versus-host responses after intestinal transplantation. Overall study findings and caveats: The authors found GvH clones in recipient marrow, some appearing first in ileum or blood.

About this clone itself: What it binds is unknown.

Sequencing used immunoSEQ multiplex PCR; TCRdb keeps in-frame clones, though not all of them. The repertoire has over 850 clones, roughly 94% of them found once; the top ten carry about 4%. CDR1 is MNHNS and CDR2 is SASEGT in the germline V gene. The CDR3 is 11 amino acids. The ends were cut back, 6 bases at V and 9 bases at J, with 11 bases in the middle. The sequence came from a human patient who received an intestinal transplant, so some T cells may come from the graft donor. The chain has TRBV6-1 and TRBJ2-5; perhaps TRBD1 as D (5 bases). Specimen: PBMCs, collected 9 days after transplant. The CDR3 DNA sequence: TGTGCCAGCAGCCCAAAACAGGCCCAGTACTTC. Amino acids: CASSPKQAQYF.